This T cell receptor (beta chain) was identified during a study of beta chain features in type 1 diabetes. Study results and limitations: People with Type 1 diabetes carried modestly yet significantly shorter TCRB CDR3s in all four CD4+ subsets. In these data, an HLA type influence on TCRB rearrangement remained unresolved. Sequencing of cDNA might inflate the share of cells that strongly express TCR.

The CDR3 is made up of 12 amino acids. With V trimmed by 6 bases and J by 6 bases, 2 bases remained unmatched. From germline, CDR1 is MDHEN and CDR2 SYDVKM. This clone has just a few counts. What it recognizes is unknown. The sequenced template was cDNA made from the entire isolated RNA. Only in-frame clones appear in the TCRdb table, and some are missing; sequencing was by immunoSEQ multiplex PCR. The profile covers about 900,000 clones, with roughly a sixth appearing a single time and about 0.02% taken by the ten largest. Sorted CD4+ subsets: naive, central memory, regulatory, stem cell-like memory (CD45RO/CCR7/CD25/CD127/CD95/CD27 panel).

Sequencing used naive CD4+ T cells from blood. The receptor was isolated from a young woman in good health. This chain uses TRBV28 with TRBJ2-1, with 7 bases lining up with TRBD1. The chain's CDR3 is CASSRDSNEQFF. CDR3 nucleotides: TGTGCCAGCAGCAGGGACAGCAATGAGCAGTTCTTC.